Listed below are T cell receptor beta chains from one sample, sequenced in a study of T cell responses to AZD1222 COVID-19 vaccine. Sequencing used immunoSEQ multiplex PCR; TCRdb keeps in-frame clones, though not all of them. The data contain roughly 130,000 clones, 86% of them seen just once; the ten biggest clones take up roughly 12%. The sequences come from peripheral blood, collected on day 0 of AZD1222 vaccination. These receptor sequences come from an adult in good health. Both conserved end residues are part of each CDR3.

cdr3_aa,v_call,j_call
CASSRTSGAEETQYF,TRBV7-9,TRBJ2-5
CASSPGGAGETQYF,TRBV9,TRBJ2-5
CASSQTSGITDTQYF,TRBV3-1/TRBV3-2,TRBJ2-3
CASSQGVPINTGELFF,TRBV3-1/TRBV3-2,TRBJ2-2
CASSPGGQVGNTGELFF,TRBV19,TRBJ2-2
CASSSPMVYEQYF,TRBV7-2,TRBJ2-7
CASSRTGKAPETQYF,TRBV7-2,TRBJ2-5
CASSQAQDTEAFF,TRBV3-1/TRBV3-2,TRBJ1-1
CASSSGREQFF,TRBV9,TRBJ2-1
CASSYTGYYQETQYF,TRBV6-5,TRBJ2-5
CASRYLSYEQYF,TRBV2,TRBJ2-7
CASSYSLGRTYEQYF,TRBV6-5,TRBJ2-7
CASSPLRAGASLYEQYF,TRBV6-2/TRBV6-3,TRBJ2-7
CASSLKGTAEQYF,TRBV7-3,TRBJ2-7
CASSELGAGNTIYF,TRBV2,TRBJ1-3
CAISEGAGTQYF,TRBV10-3,TRBJ2-5
CASSQDIRVGIYNSPLHF,TRBV4-1,TRBJ1-6
CASSHSYEQYF,TRBV6-2/TRBV6-3,TRBJ2-7
CASSLSAGYGQPQHF,TRBV27,TRBJ1-5
CAIGPSGGQGSNEQFF,TRBV10-3,TRBJ2-1
CASSRQGGTGRGDRQPQHF,TRBV19,TRBJ1-5
CASSLGRGNTEAFF,TRBV7-2,TRBJ1-1
CASSPEGQGSFEQYF,TRBV13,TRBJ2-7
CASSSYRDRETQYF,TRBV7-2,TRBJ2-5
CASSLDREPSPRRNTIYF,TRBV5-1,TRBJ1-3
CASSQGVAGGVGYTF,TRBV14,TRBJ1-2
CASSYGEGGTEAFF,TRBV6-6,TRBJ1-1
CASSLPRGRLGGYTF,TRBV28,TRBJ1-2
CASSLDGGMNTEAFF,TRBV5-1,TRBJ1-1
CASSHGRGDRGYTF,TRBV4-1,TRBJ1-2
CATGDYNEQFF,TRBV24-1,TRBJ2-1
CASDRGLDGELFF,TRBV6-5,TRBJ2-2
CASSLGPSSNSPLHF,TRBV7-2,TRBJ1-6
CASGLAGGYGYTF,TRBV12-5,TRBJ1-2
CASSLGAMNTEAFF,TRBV7-9,TRBJ1-1
CASSWQREVVGELFF,TRBV5-1,TRBJ2-2
CAAFQRQTYEQYF,TRBV10-2,TRBJ2-7
CSAVGNVDTEAFF,TRBV29-1,TRBJ1-1
CASRGQGIYYGYTF,TRBV7-9,TRBJ1-2
CAVFAREGRLTGELFF,TRBV7-2,TRBJ2-2
CASKFPSGNTEAFF,TRBV12-1,TRBJ1-1
CASSSADSKYGYTF,TRBV7-9,TRBJ1-2
CASSPGTSNDEQFF,TRBV18,TRBJ2-1
CASSSVSGSYEQYF,TRBV19,TRBJ2-7
CASNSPVGTDTQYF,TRBV5-1,TRBJ2-3
CASSYSGAAGTEAFF,TRBV6-5,TRBJ1-1
CASSGILQGQGNTIYF,TRBV28,TRBJ1-3
CASSSGLSGLTDTQYF,TRBV7-9,TRBJ2-3